The entry below describes one TCR beta chain. The target antigen is unknown. The sample belongs to a study of shared clonotypes between healthy human individuals. Some clones are missing from TCRdb's copy, which holds only in-frame ones; the method was immunoSEQ multiplex PCR. Here the sample spans under 850,000 clones, around 92% being singletons. Germline V gene lookup returns CDR1 MDHEN and CDR2 SYDVKM. The CDR3 totals 14 residues. Trimming removed 7 bases from V and 3 bases from J; junction bases left unmatched: 8. Naive CD8 cells, CD45RO-negative and positively selected for CCR7, excluded terminally differentiated effector memory CD45RA+ cells. Findings of the study overall: Estimated richness was generally greater in naive than memory subsets. Donors were few, which limited the genetic and exposure-history diversity represented.

This sequence was found in a man aged 25-40 years in good health. Material for sequencing was naive CD8+ T cells sorted from blood. The chain couples TRBV28 to TRBJ2-7; 8 nucleotides agree with TRBD1. CDR3 bases: TGTGCCAGCAAGACTCCCGGGACAGGCTACGAGCAGTACTTC. It specifies CASKTPGTGYEQYF.